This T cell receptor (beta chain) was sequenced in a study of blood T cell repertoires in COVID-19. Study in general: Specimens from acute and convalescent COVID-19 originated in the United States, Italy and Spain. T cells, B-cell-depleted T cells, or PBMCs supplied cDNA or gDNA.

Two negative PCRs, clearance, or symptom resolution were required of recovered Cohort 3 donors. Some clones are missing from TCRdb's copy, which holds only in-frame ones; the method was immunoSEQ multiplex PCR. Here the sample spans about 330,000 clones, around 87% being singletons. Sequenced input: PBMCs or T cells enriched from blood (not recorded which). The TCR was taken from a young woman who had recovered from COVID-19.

The CDR3 loop is CATTSRRANQPQHF. CDR3 bases: TGTGCCACCACCTCAAGGAGGGCTAATCAGCCCCAGCATTTT. The chain carries TRBV24-1 and TRBJ1-5; D is uncertain. The CDR3 is made up of 14 amino acids. Trimming removed 8 bases from V and 4 bases from J, with 14 bases in between. In germline, CDR1 is KGHDR, CDR2 SFDVKD.